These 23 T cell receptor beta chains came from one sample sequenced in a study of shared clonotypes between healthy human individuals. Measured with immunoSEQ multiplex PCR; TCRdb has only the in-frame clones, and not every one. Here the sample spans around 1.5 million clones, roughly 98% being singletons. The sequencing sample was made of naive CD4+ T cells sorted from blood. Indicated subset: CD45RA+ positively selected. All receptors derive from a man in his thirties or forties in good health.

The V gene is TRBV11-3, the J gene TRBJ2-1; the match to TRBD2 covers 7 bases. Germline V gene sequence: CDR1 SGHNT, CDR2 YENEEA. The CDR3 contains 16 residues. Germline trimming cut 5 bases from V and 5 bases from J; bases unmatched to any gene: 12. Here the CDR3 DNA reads TGTGCCAGCAGCCCGATGACGGGAGGAGCACACAATGAGCAGTTCTTC. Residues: CASSPMTGGAHNEQFF.

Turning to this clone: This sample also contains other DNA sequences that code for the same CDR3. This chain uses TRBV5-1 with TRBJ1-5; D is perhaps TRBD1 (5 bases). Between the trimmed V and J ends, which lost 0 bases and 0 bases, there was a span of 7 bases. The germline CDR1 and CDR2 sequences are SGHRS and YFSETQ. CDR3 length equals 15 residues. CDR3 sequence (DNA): TGCGCCAGCAGCTTGGGGGGGTCTAGCAATCAGCCCCAGCATTTT. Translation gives CASSLGGSSNQPQHF.

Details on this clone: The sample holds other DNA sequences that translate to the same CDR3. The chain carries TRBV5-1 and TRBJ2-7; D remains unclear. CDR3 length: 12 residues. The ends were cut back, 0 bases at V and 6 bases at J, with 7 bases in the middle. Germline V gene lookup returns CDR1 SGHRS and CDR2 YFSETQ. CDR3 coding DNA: TGCGCCAGCAGCTTGGCAGTGGGCGAGCAGTACTTC. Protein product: CASSLAVGEQYF.

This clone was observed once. The CDR3 here is CASSLLSVRLGYGYTF. The CDR3 coding sequence is TGTGCCAGCAGCTTACTAAGCGTGAGATTAGGCTATGGCTACACCTTC. The chain combines TRBV7-8 with TRBJ1-2; D remains ambiguous. The CDR3 is 16 residues long. Germline loops: CDR1 SGHVS, CDR2 FQNEAQ. The germline V and J ends were trimmed by 2 bases and 4 bases, with 17 bases remaining between them. Using reference TRBV7-8 and TRBJ1-2 for the parts outside the CDR3, the full variable domain is GAGVSQSPRYKVAKRGQDVALRCDPISGHVSLFWYQQALGQGPEFLTYFQNEAQLDKSGLPSDRFFAERPEGSVSTLKIQRTQQEDSAVYLCASSLLSVRLGYGYTFGSGTRLTVV.

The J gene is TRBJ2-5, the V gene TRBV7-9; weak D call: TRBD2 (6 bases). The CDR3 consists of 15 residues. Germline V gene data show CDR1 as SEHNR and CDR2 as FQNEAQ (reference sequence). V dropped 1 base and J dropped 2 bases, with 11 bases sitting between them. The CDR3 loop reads CASSLGFSGQETQYF. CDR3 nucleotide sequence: TGTGCCAGCAGCTTAGGTTTTAGCGGACAAGAGACCCAGTACTTC.

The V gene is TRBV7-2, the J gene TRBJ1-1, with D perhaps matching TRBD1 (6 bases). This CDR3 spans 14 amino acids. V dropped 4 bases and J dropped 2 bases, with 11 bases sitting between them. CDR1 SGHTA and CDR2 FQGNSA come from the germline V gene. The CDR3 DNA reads TGTGCCAGCAGCTCCGGACAGATAAACACTGAAGCTTTCTTT. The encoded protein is CASSSGQINTEAFF.

This chain's CDR3 is CASSYYGKGAPGNQPQHF. CDR3 bases: TGTGCCAGCAGTTATTATGGAAAGGGGGCGCCGGGCAATCAGCCCCAGCATTTT. The chain employs TRBV6-9 and TRBJ1-5; 7 bases match TRBD1. The CDR3 runs to 18 residues. The V and J ends lost 1 base and 2 bases, in that order; junction bases with no gene match: 11. Germline CDR1 and CDR2: MNHGY and SVAAGI.

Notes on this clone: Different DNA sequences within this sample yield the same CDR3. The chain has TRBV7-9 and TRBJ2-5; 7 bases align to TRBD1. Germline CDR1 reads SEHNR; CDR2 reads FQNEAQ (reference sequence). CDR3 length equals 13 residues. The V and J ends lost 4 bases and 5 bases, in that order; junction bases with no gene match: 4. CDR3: CASSWTGVETQYF. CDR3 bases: TGTGCCAGCAGCTGGACAGGCGTGGAGACCCAGTACTTC.

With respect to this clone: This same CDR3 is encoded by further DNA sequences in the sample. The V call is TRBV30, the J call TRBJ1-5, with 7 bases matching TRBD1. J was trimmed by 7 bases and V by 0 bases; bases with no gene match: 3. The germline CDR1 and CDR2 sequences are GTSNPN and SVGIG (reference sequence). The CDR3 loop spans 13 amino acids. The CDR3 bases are TGTGCCTGGAGTGTCCAGGGGGACCAGCCCCAGCATTTT. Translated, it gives CAWSVQGDQPQHF.

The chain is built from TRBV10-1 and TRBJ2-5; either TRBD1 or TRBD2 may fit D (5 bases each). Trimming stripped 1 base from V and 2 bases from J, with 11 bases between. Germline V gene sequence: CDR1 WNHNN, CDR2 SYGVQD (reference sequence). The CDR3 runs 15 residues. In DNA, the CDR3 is TGCGCCAGCAGTGAGTTGGGGGTAGGGCAAGAGACCCAGTACTTC. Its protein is CASSELGVGQETQYF.

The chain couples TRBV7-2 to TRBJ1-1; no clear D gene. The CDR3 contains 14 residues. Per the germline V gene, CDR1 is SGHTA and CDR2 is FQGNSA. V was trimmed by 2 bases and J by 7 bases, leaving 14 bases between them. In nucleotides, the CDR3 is TGTGCCAGCAGCTTAAAACGGGATCTTGGTGAAGCTTTCTTT. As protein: CASSLKRDLGEAFF.

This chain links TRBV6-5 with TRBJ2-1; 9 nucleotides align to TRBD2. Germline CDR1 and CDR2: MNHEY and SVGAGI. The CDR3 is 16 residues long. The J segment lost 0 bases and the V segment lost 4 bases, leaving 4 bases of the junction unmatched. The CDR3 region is CASSSSGTSSYNEQFF. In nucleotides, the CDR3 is TGTGCCAGCAGTTCTAGCGGGACGAGCTCCTACAATGAGCAGTTCTTC.

CDR3 residues: CASSFGSVGGIGTYNEQFF. CDR3 coding DNA: TGTGCCAGCAGCTTTGGGTCCGTCGGCGGGATAGGAACCTACAATGAGCAGTTCTTC. The chain uses TRBV5-6 and TRBJ2-1; D may be TRBD2 (6 bases). The CDR3 covers 19 residues. The germline V gene has CDR1 SGHDT and CDR2 YYEEEE. V lost 2 bases and J lost 2, with 23 bases in between.

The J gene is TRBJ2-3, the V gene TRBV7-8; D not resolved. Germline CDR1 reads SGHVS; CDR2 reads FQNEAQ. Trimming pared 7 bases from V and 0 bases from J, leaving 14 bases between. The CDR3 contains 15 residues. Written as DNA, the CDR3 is TGTGCCAGCATGGGTTGGAGACCGAGCACAGATACGCAGTATTTT. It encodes CASMGWRPSTDTQYF.

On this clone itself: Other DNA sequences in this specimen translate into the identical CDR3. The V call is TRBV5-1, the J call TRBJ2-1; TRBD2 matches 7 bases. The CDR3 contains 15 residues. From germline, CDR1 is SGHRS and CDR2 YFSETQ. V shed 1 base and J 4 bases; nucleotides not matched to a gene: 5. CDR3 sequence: CASSLSLAGYNEQFF. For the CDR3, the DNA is TGCGCCAGCAGCTTGTCCTTAGCGGGTTACAATGAGCAGTTCTTC.

The CDR3 bases are TGTGCCAGCAGTTTCCGGACTAGCGGGCCTACCTACGAGCAGTACTTC. Residues: CASSFRTSGPTYEQYF. The rearrangement links TRBV28 to TRBJ2-7; 11 nucleotides match TRBD2. The CDR3 consists of 16 residues. Germline V lookup: CDR1 MDHEN, CDR2 SYDVKM. V lost 3 bases, J lost 2 bases, and 6 bases stayed unmatched.

The CDR3 here is CASSKDRSPYEQYF. The CDR3 nucleotides are TGTGCCAGCAGCAAAGACAGGAGCCCCTACGAGCAGTACTTC. This chain links TRBV7-2 with TRBJ2-7, with D tentatively TRBD1 (6 bases). The CDR3 is 14 residues long. CDR1 and CDR2 from the germline V gene are SGHTA and FQGNSA. The V and J ends lost 5 bases and 2 bases respectively, with 13 bases between them.

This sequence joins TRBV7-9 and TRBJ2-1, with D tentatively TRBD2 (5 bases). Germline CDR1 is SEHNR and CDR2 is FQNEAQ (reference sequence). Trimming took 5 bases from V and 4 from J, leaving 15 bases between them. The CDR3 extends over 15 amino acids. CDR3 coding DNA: TGTGCCAGCAGCCAGTGGACTGGATTATACAATGAGCAGTTCTTC. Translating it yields CASSQWTGLYNEQFF.

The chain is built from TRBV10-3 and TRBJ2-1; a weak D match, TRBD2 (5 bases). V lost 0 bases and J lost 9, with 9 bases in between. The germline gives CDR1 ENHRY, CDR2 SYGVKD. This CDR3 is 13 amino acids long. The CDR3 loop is CAISESQEVEQFF. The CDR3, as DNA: TGTGCCATCAGTGAGTCGCAGGAGGTTGAGCAGTTCTTC.

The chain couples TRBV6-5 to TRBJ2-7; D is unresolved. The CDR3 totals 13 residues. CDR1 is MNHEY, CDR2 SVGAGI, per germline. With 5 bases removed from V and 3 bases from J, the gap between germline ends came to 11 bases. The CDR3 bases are TGTGCCAGCAGTCCTCGGCTGAACTACGAGCAGTACTTC. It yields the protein CASSPRLNYEQYF.

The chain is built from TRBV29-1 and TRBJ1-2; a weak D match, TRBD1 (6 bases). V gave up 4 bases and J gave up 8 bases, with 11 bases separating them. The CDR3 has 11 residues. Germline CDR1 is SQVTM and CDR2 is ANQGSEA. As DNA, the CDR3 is TGCAGCGTTGGAAAGGGGGGCGGCTACACCTTC. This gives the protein CSVGKGGGYTF.

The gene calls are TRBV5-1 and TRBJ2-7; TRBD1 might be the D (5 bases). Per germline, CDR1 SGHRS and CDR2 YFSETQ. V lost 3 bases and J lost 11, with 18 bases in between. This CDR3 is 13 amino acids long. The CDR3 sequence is CASSYDGSRREYF. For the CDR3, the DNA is TGCGCCAGCAGCTATGATGGTTCCCGCAGGGAGTACTTC. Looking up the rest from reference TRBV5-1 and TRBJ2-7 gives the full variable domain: KAGVTQTPRYLIKTRGQQVTLSCSPISGHRSVSWYQQTPGQGLQFLFEYFSETQRNKGNFPGRFSGRQFSNSRSEMNVSTLELGDSALYLCASSYDGSRREYFGPGTRLTVT.

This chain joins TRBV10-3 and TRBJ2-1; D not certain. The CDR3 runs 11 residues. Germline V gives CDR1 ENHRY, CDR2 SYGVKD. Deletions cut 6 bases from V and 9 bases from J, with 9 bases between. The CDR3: CAIRKEVEQFF. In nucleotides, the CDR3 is TGTGCCATCAGAAAAGAGGTTGAGCAGTTCTTC.